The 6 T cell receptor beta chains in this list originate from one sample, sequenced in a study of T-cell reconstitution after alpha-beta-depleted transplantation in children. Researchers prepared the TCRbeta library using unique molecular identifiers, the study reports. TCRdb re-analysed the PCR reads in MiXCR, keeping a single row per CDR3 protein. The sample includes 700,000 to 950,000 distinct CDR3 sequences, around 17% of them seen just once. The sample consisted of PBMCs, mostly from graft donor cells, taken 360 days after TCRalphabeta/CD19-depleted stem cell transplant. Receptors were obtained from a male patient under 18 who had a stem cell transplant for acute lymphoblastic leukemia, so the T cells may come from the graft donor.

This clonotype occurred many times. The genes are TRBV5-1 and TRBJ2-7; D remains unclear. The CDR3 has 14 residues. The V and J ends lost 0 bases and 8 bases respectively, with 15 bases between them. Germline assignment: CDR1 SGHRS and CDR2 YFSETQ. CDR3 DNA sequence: TGCGCCAGCAGCTTGGGCGTGGGATGGGCCAAGCAGTACTTC. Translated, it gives CASSLGVGWAKQYF.

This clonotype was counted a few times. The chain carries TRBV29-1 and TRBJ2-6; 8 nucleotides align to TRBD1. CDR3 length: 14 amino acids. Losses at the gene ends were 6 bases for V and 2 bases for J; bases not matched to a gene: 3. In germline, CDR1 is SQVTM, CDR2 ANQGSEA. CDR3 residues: CSVRTGTGANVLTF. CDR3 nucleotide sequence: TGCAGCGTCAGGACAGGGACTGGGGCCAACGTCCTGACTTTC.

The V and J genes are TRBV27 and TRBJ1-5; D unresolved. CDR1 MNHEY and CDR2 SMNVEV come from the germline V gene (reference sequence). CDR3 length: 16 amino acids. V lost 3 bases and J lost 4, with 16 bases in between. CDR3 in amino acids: CASSLRGSTGNQPQHF. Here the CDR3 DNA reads TGTGCCAGCAGTTTGCGCGGGAGTACGGGGAATCAGCCCCAGCATTTT.

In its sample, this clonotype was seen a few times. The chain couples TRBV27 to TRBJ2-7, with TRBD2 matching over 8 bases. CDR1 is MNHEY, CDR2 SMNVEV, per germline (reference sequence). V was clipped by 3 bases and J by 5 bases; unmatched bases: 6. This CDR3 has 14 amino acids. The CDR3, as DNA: TGTGCCAGCAGTTTCAAGCGGGAGCCGGACGAGCAGTACTTC. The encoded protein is CASSFKREPDEQYF.

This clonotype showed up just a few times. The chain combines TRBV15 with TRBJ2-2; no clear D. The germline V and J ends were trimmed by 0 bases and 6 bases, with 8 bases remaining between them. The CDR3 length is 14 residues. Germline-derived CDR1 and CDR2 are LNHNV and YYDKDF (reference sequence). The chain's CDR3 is CATSRDQSSGELFF. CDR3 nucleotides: TGTGCCACCAGCAGAGATCAGTCGTCCGGGGAGCTGTTTTTT.

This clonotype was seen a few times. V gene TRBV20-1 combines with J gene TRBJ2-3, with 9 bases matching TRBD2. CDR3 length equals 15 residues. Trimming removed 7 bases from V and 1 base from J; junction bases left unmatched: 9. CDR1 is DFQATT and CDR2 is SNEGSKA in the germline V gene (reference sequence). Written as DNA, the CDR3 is TGCAGTGGGCTTGGGGCTAGCGGGGGCACAGATACGCAGTATTTT. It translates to CSGLGASGGTDTQYF.